Following are 27 T cell receptor beta chains from one sample sequenced in a study of molecular identifiers for immune sequencing clone quantification. TCRdb reprocessed the PCR reads with MiXCR, giving one entry per CDR3 protein. The sample has some 680,000 distinct CDR3 sequences, less than 30% seen once. Sequencing was done on a sample of naive CD8+ T cells from blood, with Jurkat cell RNA spiked in. Subset defined: FACS-sorted CD8+CD4-CCR7+CD45RA+ naive T cells. Receptors were obtained from a human donor in good health. Some libraries in this study had Jurkat cell RNA spiked in.

This clonotype was picked up many times. One end of the junction varies from germline; a read error may be responsible. The chain uses TRBV7-8 and TRBJ2-7; perhaps TRBD2 as D (6 bases). This CDR3 is 14 amino acids long. CDR1 is SGHVS, CDR2 FQNEAQ, per germline. CDR3 sequence: CASSLAAGSYEQYF. The CDR3 nucleotides read TGTGCCAGCAGTTTAGCGGCAGGGAGCTACGAGCAGTACTTC.

This clonotype was seen repeatedly, ten times or more. The chain combines TRBV6-5 with TRBJ2-1, with 7 nucleotides matching TRBD1. The CDR3 has 16 residues. Germline CDR1 MNHEY, CDR2 SVGAGI. Trimming took 4 bases from V and 0 from J; bases not matched to a gene: 6. The DNA for the CDR3 is TGTGCCAGCAGTTCACAGGGGCATAGCTCCTACAATGAGCAGTTCTTC. Residues: CASSSQGHSSYNEQFF.

The chain recombines TRBV7-9 with TRBJ1-1, with 11 bases matching TRBD1. Germline V gene lookup returns CDR1 SEHNR and CDR2 FQNEAQ (reference sequence). The CDR3 sequence is 17 residues long. V lost 4 bases to trimming and J lost 1 base; unmatched junction nucleotides: 8. CDR3 nucleotides: TGTGCCAGCAGCTCCTCCGGGACAGGGGGAGAGAACACTGAAGCTTTCTTT. Amino acid sequence: CASSSSGTGGENTEAFF.

This clonotype occurred a few times. The chain employs TRBV4-1 and TRBJ1-2; a weak D match, TRBD1 (6 bases). The germline CDR1 and CDR2 sequences are MGHRA and YSYEKL. The V end was cut by 1 base, the J end by 0 bases, with 12 bases between. The CDR3 is made up of 16 amino acids. The CDR3 sequence is CASSQGPGHTNYGYTF. The DNA of the CDR3 is TGCGCCAGCAGCCAAGGGCCGGGACACACTAACTATGGCTACACCTTC.

This clonotype appeared many times. The V gene is TRBV28, the J gene TRBJ2-2; no clear D gene. The ends were cut back, 6 bases at V and 3 bases at J, with 23 bases in the middle. Germline V gene lookup returns CDR1 MDHEN and CDR2 SYDVKM. This CDR3 has 18 residues. CDR3 coding DNA: TGTGCCAGCAGCCTTCCGACGGAACCGATGTTGGACACCGGGGAGCTGTTTTTT. This codes for CASSLPTEPMLDTGELFF.

About this clonotype: A clone one base away is much larger, so this may be a read error. The chain has TRBV28 and TRBJ1-1; 7 bases align to TRBD1. Trimming cost V 5 bases and J 1 base; bases outside gene matches: 13. The CDR3 extends over 17 amino acids. Germline CDR1 and CDR2: MDHEN and SYDVKM. CDR3 region: CASSMSRYRGWNTEAFF. The CDR3 DNA reads as TGTGCCAGCAGTATGTCCCGGTACAGGGGATGGAACACTGAAGCTTTCTTT.

This clonotype was seen repeatedly, ten times or more. The chain is built from TRBV6-5 and TRBJ2-3, with D perhaps TRBD1 (5 bases). Germline CDR1 reads MNHEY; CDR2 reads SVGAGI. This CDR3 has 13 residues. V shed 8 bases and J shed 4 bases, with 13 bases lying between them. In DNA, the CDR3 is TGTGCCAGCTCGGGCAGGGTCGCAGATACGCAGTATTTT. Amino acid sequence: CASSGRVADTQYF.

This chain connects TRBV4-3 to TRBJ2-1; D may be TRBD2 (5 bases). The germline gives CDR1 LGHNA, CDR2 YSLEER. Trimming left V 0 bases short and J 5 bases short, with 14 bases between. This CDR3 is 16 amino acids long. The CDR3 region is CASSQDGRTANNEQFF. As DNA, the CDR3 is TGCGCCAGCAGCCAAGACGGGCGGACTGCCAACAATGAGCAGTTCTTC.

V gene TRBV11-2 combines with J gene TRBJ2-3; D not certain. V was pared by 5 bases and J by 0 bases, with 15 bases between. In germline, CDR1 is SGHAT, CDR2 FQNNGV. The length of the CDR3 is 16 residues. The CDR3 region has the DNA TGTGCCAGCAGCCCGGCGATGGAGACTAGCACAGATACGCAGTATTTT. It yields the protein CASSPAMETSTDTQYF.

The chain couples TRBV12-3 or TRBV12-4 to TRBJ1-5; D not resolved. The CDR3 totals 15 residues. V lost 8 bases and J lost 8, with 22 bases in between. The CDR3 sequence: CASGSYRDGAKPQHF. CDR3 DNA: TGTGCCAGCGGTTCATACCGGGATGGCGCAAAGCCCCAGCATTTT.

This chain links TRBV7-9 with TRBJ1-1; D is possibly TRBD1 (5 bases). The germline CDR1 and CDR2 sequences are SEHNR and FQNEAQ (reference sequence). V lost 4 bases to trimming and J lost 1 base, with 16 bases between them. CDR3 length: 16 amino acids. CDR3 nucleotide sequence: TGTGCCAGCAGCTCGGGACTCCTCATGGGGAACACTGAAGCTTTCTTT. Translation: CASSSGLLMGNTEAFF.

This clonotype was found a few times. V and J are TRBV20-1 and TRBJ1-1, with D unresolved. The length of the CDR3 is 12 residues. With 5 bases removed from V and 0 bases from J, the gap between germline ends came to 7 bases. In germline, CDR1 is DFQATT, CDR2 SNEGSKA (reference sequence). In DNA, the CDR3 is TGCAGTGCTGTGGACCTGAACACTGAAGCTTTCTTT. Translated: CSAVDLNTEAFF.

The chain carries TRBV6-1 and TRBJ1-4; D uncertain. Trimming removed 2 bases at V and 0 bases at J, with 10 bases between. The CDR3 is 16 residues long. Germline CDR1 is MNHNS and CDR2 is SASEGT. CDR3 region: CASSEWWAATNEKLFF. CDR3 bases: TGTGCCAGCAGTGAATGGTGGGCGGCAACTAATGAAAAACTGTTTTTT.

The chain links TRBV3-1 to TRBJ2-1; D is unresolved. The CDR3 totals 15 residues. Trimming left V 0 bases short and J 8 bases short, with 14 bases between. The V gene's germline CDR1 is LGHDT and CDR2 YNNKEL (reference sequence). The CDR3, as DNA: TGTGCCAGCAGCCAAGATAGGCGGTATGTCGATGAGCAGTTCTTC. Protein sequence: CASSQDRRYVDEQFF.

A word on this clonotype: A much bigger clone sits one base away, suggesting this may be a read error. The genes are TRBV29-1 and TRBJ1-4; tentative D call: TRBD1 (6 bases). This CDR3 contains 12 residues. Per the germline V gene, CDR1 is SQVTM and CDR2 is ANQGSEA. The CDR3 sequence: CSVSRGNKKLFF. CDR3 DNA sequence: TGCAGCGTATCCAGGGGTAATAAAAAACTGTTTTTT.

The sample holds many counts of this clonotype. V is TRBV21-1 and J is TRBJ2-3; TRBD1 is taken as the D call from the table, unchecked against the DNA. TRBV21-1 is tagged as a pseudogene. The CDR3 runs 18 residues. This CDR3 reads CASSKEERGGFVSDTQYF. Here the CDR3 DNA reads TGTGCCAGCAGCAAAGAAGAACGGGGGGGGTTTGTATCAGATACGCAGTATTTT.

This clonotype was observed a handful of times. The junction departs from germline at one end; a sequencing error may be responsible. This chain links TRBV19 with TRBJ1-4; D is unresolved. The V gene's germline CDR1 is LNHDA and CDR2 SQIVND (reference sequence). The length of the CDR3 is 13 residues. In nucleotides, the CDR3 is TGTGCCATCCGGGAACCAGGTGATGAGAAACTGTTTTTT. Translating gives CAIREPGDEKLFF.

This clonotype was observed a few times. This rearrangement joins TRBV3-1 to TRBJ2-3, with 11 bases identical to TRBD2. Germline V CDR1 and CDR2: LGHDT, YNNKEL (reference sequence). Trimming at V came to 7 bases and at J to 7 bases, leaving 10 bases not matched to a gene. The CDR3 sequence is 15 residues long. CDR3 nucleotides: TGTGCCAGCACCCAGTCTAGCGGGGGGTTCCATACGCAGTATTTT. It is translated as CASTQSSGGFHTQYF.

This clonotype was counted a few times. The chain recombines TRBV30 with TRBJ2-4, with TRBD2 matching 8 bases. Germline trimming cut 0 bases from V and 8 bases from J; bases unmatched to any gene: 3. CDR1 is GTSNPN, CDR2 SVGIG, per germline (reference sequence). The CDR3 consists of 13 residues. The CDR3 DNA sequence: TGTGCCTGGAGTGTAGCGGGGGCACACATTCAGTACTTC. Its protein is CAWSVAGAHIQYF.

The sample holds many counts of this clonotype. The V and J genes are TRBV6-5 and TRBJ1-2; no firm D call. Germline CDR1 is MNHEY and CDR2 is SVGAGI. The ends were cut back, 7 bases at V and 3 bases at J, with 15 bases in the middle. CDR3 length: 14 amino acids. The CDR3 spells CASMISSVDYGYTF. CDR3 in DNA: TGTGCCAGCATGATCTCATCCGTGGACTATGGCTACACCTTC.

The gene calls are TRBV7-3 and TRBJ2-3; 10 bases map to TRBD1. Germline V lookup: CDR1 SGHTA, CDR2 FQGTGA. The V and J ends lost 5 bases and 3 bases, in that order; junction bases with no gene match: 14. CDR3 length equals 18 residues. The DNA of the CDR3 is TGTGCCAGCAGCCCGGGACAGGGGAAATATAACGGAACAGATACGCAGTATTTT. This gives the protein CASSPGQGKYNGTDTQYF. Supplemented by reference TRBV7-3 and TRBJ2-3, the full variable domain reads GAGVSQTPSNKVTEKGKYVELRCDPISGHTALYWYRQSLGQGPEFLIYFQGTGAADDSGLPNDRFFAVRPEGSVSTLKIQRTERGDSAVYLCASSPGQGKYNGTDTQYFGPGTRLTVL.

The chain joins TRBV13 to TRBJ1-4; 11 bases align to TRBD1. Trimming removed 3 bases from V and 7 bases from J; junction bases left unmatched: 4. Germline V gene data show CDR1 as PRHDT and CDR2 as FYEKMQ (reference sequence). The CDR3 runs to 15 residues. The CDR3 nucleotides read TGTGCCAGCAGCTTTAGGGGGACAGGGGGTGAAAAACTGTTTTTT. Its protein is CASSFRGTGGEKLFF.

As concerns this clonotype: Sequence at one end of the junction differs from germline and may be a read error. The chain is built from TRBV7-9 and TRBJ2-7; D gene unclear. This CDR3 has 12 residues. Germline CDR1 is SEHNR and CDR2 is FQNEAQ (reference sequence). The CDR3: CASILVQYEQYF. CDR3 sequence (DNA): TGTGCCAGCATCTTAGTCCAGTACGAGCAGTACTTC.

The chain is built from TRBV4-1 and TRBJ2-5, with D tentatively TRBD2 (6 bases). Germline V lookup: CDR1 MGHRA, CDR2 YSYEKL. The V and J ends lost 6 bases and 5 bases respectively, with 10 bases between them. This CDR3 is built from 12 residues. CDR3 nucleotide sequence: TGCGCCAGCAGTCGTGGGGGGGAGACCCAGTACTTC. Amino acid sequence: CASSRGGETQYF.

A word on this clonotype: Compared with germline, one end of the junction differs, possibly owing to a read error. The genes are TRBV20-1 and TRBJ2-7; 9 bases line up with TRBD2. CDR3 length: 13 residues. Germline V gene data show CDR1 as DFQATT and CDR2 as SNEGSKA (reference sequence). CDR3 nucleotides: TGCGGTGCCAGGACTAGCGACTCCTACGAGCAGTACTTC. The encoded protein is CGARTSDSYEQYF.

The sample holds many counts of this clonotype. The chain carries TRBV7-9 and TRBJ1-3, with 7 bases that match TRBD1. The CDR3 consists of 15 residues. Germline CDR1 is SEHNR and CDR2 is FQNEAQ (reference sequence). Trimming cost V 5 bases and J 4 bases; bases outside gene matches: 8. The CDR3 DNA reads TGTGCCAGCAGCACCCGAAGGGACAGCGGAAACACCATATATTTT. Translated: CASSTRRDSGNTIYF.

The chain carries TRBV19 and TRBJ2-7; 9 bases agree with TRBD1. The ends lost 3 bases at V and 5 bases at J; junction bases unmatched: 8. The CDR3 runs 15 residues. Germline V CDR1 and CDR2: LNHDA, SQIVND (reference sequence). This CDR3 reads CASSMMGQGGNEQYF. The CDR3 DNA is TGTGCCAGTAGTATGATGGGACAGGGTGGAAACGAGCAGTACTTC.